This T cell receptor (beta chain) was sequenced during a study of cytomegalovirus exposure and HLA in healthy donors. This PCR relied on a set of 60 Vbeta primers and 13 Jbeta primers. Using immunoSEQ multiplex PCR, the repertoire was profiled, and TCRdb retains in-frame clones only, with some absent. The table lists approximately 100,000 clones, about 80% of them singletons. The CDR3 is made up of 15 amino acids. CDR1 is SGHRS, CDR2 YFSETQ, per germline. V lost 4 bases and J lost 1; bases outside the gene matches: 7. This sequence was found in a man in his sixties in good health and CMV-seropositive. The gene calls are TRBV5-1 and TRBJ1-1; 7 nucleotides align to TRBD1. The material sequenced was PBMCs. The CDR3 spells CASSARGTANTEAFF. CDR3 sequence (DNA): TGCGCCAGCAGCGCCAGAGGGACAGCGAACACTGAAGCTTTCTTT.